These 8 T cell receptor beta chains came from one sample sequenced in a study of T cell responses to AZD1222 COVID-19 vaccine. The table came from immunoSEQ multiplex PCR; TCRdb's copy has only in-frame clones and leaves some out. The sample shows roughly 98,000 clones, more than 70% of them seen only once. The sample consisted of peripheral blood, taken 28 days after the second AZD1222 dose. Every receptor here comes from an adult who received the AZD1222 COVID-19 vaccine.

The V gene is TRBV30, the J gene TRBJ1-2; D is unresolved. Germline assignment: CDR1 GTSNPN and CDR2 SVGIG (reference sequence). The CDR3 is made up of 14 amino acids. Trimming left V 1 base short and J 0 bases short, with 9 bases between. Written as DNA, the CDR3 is TGTGCCTGGAGTGAGGCCGATTCTAACTATGGCTACACCTTC. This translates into CAWSEADSNYGYTF.

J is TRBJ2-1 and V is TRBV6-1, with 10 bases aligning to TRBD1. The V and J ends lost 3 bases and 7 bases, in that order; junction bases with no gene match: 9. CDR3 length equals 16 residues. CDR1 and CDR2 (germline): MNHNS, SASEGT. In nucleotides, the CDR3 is TGTGCCAGCAGTGAGGCTGCGACAGGGGGCTGGAATGAGCAGTTCTTC. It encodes CASSEAATGGWNEQFF.

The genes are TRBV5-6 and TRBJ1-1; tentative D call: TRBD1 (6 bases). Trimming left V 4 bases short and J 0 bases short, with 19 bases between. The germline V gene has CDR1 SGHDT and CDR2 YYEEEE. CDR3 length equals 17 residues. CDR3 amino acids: CASSRTGTKLMNTEAFF. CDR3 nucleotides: TGTGCCAGCAGCAGAACCGGGACAAAGCTCATGAACACTGAAGCTTTCTTT.

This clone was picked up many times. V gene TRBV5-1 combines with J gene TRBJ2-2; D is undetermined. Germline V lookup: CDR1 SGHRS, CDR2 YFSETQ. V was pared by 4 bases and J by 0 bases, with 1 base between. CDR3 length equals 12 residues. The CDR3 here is CASSPNTGELFF. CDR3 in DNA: TGCGCCAGCAGCCCGAACACCGGGGAGCTGTTTTTT.

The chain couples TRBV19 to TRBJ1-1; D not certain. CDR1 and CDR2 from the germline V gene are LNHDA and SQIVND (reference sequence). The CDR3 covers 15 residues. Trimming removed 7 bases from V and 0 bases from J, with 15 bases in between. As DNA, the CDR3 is TGTGCCAGTACCCCACGTAAGACGGTGAACACTGAAGCTTTCTTT. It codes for CASTPRKTVNTEAFF. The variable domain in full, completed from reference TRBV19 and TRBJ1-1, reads DGGITQSPKYLFRKEGQNVTLSCEQNLNHDAMYWYRQDPGQGLRLIYYSQIVNDFQKGDIAEGYSVSREKKESFPLTVTSAQKNPTAFYLCASTPRKTVNTEAFFGQGTRLTVV.

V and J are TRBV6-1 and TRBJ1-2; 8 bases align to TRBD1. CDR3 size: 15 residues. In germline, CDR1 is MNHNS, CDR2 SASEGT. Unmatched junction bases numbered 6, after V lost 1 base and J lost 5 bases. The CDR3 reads CASSEVTGERYGYTF. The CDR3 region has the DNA TGTGCCAGCAGTGAAGTGACAGGGGAGAGGTATGGCTACACCTTC.

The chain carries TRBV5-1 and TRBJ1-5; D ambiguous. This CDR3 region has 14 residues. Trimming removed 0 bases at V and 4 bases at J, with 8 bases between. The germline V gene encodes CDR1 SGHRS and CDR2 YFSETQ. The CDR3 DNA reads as TGCGCCAGCAGCTTGGATGTCGGGAATCAGCCCCAGCATTTT. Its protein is CASSLDVGNQPQHF.

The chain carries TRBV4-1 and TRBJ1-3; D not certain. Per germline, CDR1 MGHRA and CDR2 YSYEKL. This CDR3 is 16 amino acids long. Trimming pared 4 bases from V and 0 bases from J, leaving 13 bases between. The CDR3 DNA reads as TGCGCCAGCAGCCGGACCCCAGGTTCCTCTGGAAACACCATATATTTT. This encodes CASSRTPGSSGNTIYF.